Listed below are T cell receptor beta chains from one sample, sequenced in a study of shared clonotypes between healthy human individuals. Method: immunoSEQ multiplex PCR; TCRdb's copy keeps in-frame clones and lacks some. The sample has fewer than 1.6 million clones, about 98.5% seen once. Specimen: naive CD4+ T cells sorted from blood. The receptors were gathered from a man younger than 40 in good health. Both conserved end residues are part of each CDR3. The D gene is left open where the match is weak. Where a row states a size, it is once, few, many or the class of an expanded clone; other rows omit it.

abundance,j_gene,d_gene,v_gene,CDR3nt,CDR3aa
-,TRBJ1-5,-,TRBV28,TGTGCCAGCAGCTCCCTACATCAGCCCCAGCATTTT,CASSSLHQPQHF
-,TRBJ1-1,-,TRBV6-1,TGTGCCAGCAGCCTCGGACGGGACACTGAAGCTTTCTTT,CASSLGRDTEAFF
-,TRBJ2-2,TRBD1,TRBV29-1,TGCAGCGTTATAACAGGGGGCGCTTCCGGGGAGCTGTTTTTT,CSVITGGASGELFF
-,TRBJ2-3,TRBD2,TRBV7-9,TGTGCCAGCAGCTTTAGTGGGACTACCACAGATACGCAGTATTTT,CASSFSGTTTDTQYF
once,TRBJ2-7,-,TRBV9,TGTGCCAGCAGCCCCAGAGGGGGGGATTTCTACGAGCAGTACTTC,CASSPRGGDFYEQYF
-,TRBJ2-2,TRBD2,TRBV7-9,TGTGCCAGCCAAAAGGGGCTAGCGGAAAACACCGGGGAGCTGTTTTTT,CASQKGLAENTGELFF
-,TRBJ2-5,TRBD1,TRBV7-2,TGTGCCAGCAGCCTTAGAGACAGGGGGGTCGGGGAGACCCAGTACTTC,CASSLRDRGVGETQYF
-,TRBJ2-3,TRBD2,TRBV29-1,TGCAGCGTTGGTGTTCCTAGCGGTTTCACAGATACGCAGTATTTT,CSVGVPSGFTDTQYF
-,TRBJ2-7,-,TRBV28,TGTGCCAGCAGCCTAAGTTTCGGCAACGAGCAGTACTTC,CASSLSFGNEQYF
-,TRBJ2-7,TRBD2,TRBV9,TGTGCCAGCAGCGTAGCGGGAGCGGGAGATAACGAGCAGTACTTC,CASSVAGAGDNEQYF
-,TRBJ2-7,TRBD1,TRBV30,TGTGCCTGGGGACAGGGGTACTACGAGCAGTACTTC,CAWGQGYYEQYF
-,TRBJ2-1,TRBD2,TRBV9,TGTGCCAGCAGTGGCCTAGCGGGAGTCGGTGAGCAGTTCTTC,CASSGLAGVGEQFF
-,TRBJ2-7,TRBD1,TRBV27,TGTGCCAGCAGTTCCCCCAACTCTAAGAGACAGGGGGCGGGTTCCTACGAGCAGTACTTC,CASSSPNSKRQGAGSYEQYF
-,TRBJ2-3,-,TRBV10-1,TGCGCCAGCAGTGAGAACAGCGACACAGATACGCAGTATTTT,CASSENSDTDTQYF
-,TRBJ2-5,-,TRBV5-5,TGTGCCAGCAGCTCCCCCGTTGGACAAGAGACCCAGTACTTC,CASSSPVGQETQYF
-,TRBJ2-7,TRBD2,TRBV5-1,TGCGCCAGCAGCACCGAAGCGGGGTACGAGCAGTACTTC,CASSTEAGYEQYF
once,TRBJ2-7,-,TRBV6-5,TGTGCCAGCAGAACGACAGCGAGCTCCTACGAGCAGTACTTC,CASRTTASSYEQYF
once,TRBJ2-5,-,TRBV5-1,TGCGCCAGCAGCTTCAGGTACCAAGAGACCCAGTACTTC,CASSFRYQETQYF